This T cell receptor (beta chain) was identified in a study of T cell responses to AZD1222 COVID-19 vaccine. About the study: Timing groups of about 4 and about 12 weeks for second doses were pooled.

CDR1 is SGHDT and CDR2 is YYEEEE in the germline V gene. V was cut by 1 base and J by 1 base, with 3 bases left in between. The CDR3 runs 14 residues. With regard to this clone: Its antigen is undetermined.

Sequenced by immunoSEQ multiplex PCR; TCRdb stores in-frame clones only, minus some. In the table there are about 140,000 clones, about 94% of which are singletons. Study conclusions and caveats: Clonal diversity may have been underestimated in mostly white British donors.

Material: peripheral blood, obtained on day 0 of AZD1222 vaccination. The chain combines TRBV5-6 with TRBJ1-6; no clear D. This sequence originates from an adult in good health. This CDR3 reads CASSLLSYNSPLHF. CDR3 sequence (DNA): TGTGCCAGCAGCTTGCTATCCTATAATTCACCCCTCCACTTT.